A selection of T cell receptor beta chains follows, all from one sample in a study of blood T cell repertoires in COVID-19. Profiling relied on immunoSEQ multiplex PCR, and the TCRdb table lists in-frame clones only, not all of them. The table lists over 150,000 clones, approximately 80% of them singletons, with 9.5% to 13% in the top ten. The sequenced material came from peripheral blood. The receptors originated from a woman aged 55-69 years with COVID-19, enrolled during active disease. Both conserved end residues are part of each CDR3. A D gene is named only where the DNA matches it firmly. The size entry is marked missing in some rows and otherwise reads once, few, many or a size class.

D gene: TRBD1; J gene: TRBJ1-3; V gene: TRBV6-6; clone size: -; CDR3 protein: CASSYPTGLSGNTIYF; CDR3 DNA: TGTGCCAGCAGTTACCCGACAGGGCTCTCTGGAAACACCATATATTTT
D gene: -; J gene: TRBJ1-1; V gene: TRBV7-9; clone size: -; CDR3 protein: CASSLGRGNTEAFF; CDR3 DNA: TGTGCCAGCAGCTTAGGAAGGGGTAACACTGAAGCTTTCTTT
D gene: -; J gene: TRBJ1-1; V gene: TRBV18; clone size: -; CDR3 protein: CASSPIRGEAFF; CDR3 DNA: TGTGCCAGCTCACCAATTAGGGGCGAAGCTTTCTTT
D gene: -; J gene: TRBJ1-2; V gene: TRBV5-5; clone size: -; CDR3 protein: CASSLNPGALNYGYTF; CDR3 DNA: TGTGCCAGCAGCTTGAACCCAGGGGCCTTAAACTATGGCTACACCTTC
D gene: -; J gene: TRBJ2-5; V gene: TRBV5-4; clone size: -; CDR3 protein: CASAKGSGQETQYF; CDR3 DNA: TGTGCCAGTGCAAAGGGCAGCGGCCAAGAGACCCAGTACTTC
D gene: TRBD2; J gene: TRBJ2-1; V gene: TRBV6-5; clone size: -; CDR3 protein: CASSAGTSGINEQFF; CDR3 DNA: TGTGCCAGCAGCGCCGGGACTAGCGGGATCAATGAGCAGTTCTTC
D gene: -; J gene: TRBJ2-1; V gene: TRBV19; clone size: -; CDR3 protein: CASSKRRTYNEQFF; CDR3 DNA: TGTGCCAGTAGTAAAAGACGGACTTACAATGAGCAGTTCTTC
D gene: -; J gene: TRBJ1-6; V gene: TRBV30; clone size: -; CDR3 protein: CAWSLLNSPLHF; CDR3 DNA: TGTGCCTGGAGCCTCCTCAATTCACCCCTCCACTTT
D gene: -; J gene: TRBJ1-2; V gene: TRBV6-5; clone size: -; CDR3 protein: CASRRHQGFGDTF; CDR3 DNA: TGTGCCAGCAGACGCCACCAGGGCTTCGGTGACACCTTC
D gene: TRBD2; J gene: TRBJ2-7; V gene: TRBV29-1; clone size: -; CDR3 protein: CSVEGLAGGEQYF; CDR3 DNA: TGCAGCGTTGAGGGACTAGCGGGAGGCGAGCAGTACTTC
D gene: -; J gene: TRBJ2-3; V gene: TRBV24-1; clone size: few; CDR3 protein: CATSDWDNQGDTQYF; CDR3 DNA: TGTGCCACCAGTGACTGGGATAATCAGGGTGATACGCAGTATTTT
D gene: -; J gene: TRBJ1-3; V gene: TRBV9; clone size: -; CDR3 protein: CASTRGGRASGNTIYF; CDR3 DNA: TGTGCCAGCACCCGTGGTGGGAGGGCCTCCGGAAACACCATATATTTT
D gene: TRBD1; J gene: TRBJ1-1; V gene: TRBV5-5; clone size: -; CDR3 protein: CASSLALGGAEAFF; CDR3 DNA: TGTGCCAGCAGCTTGGCCTTAGGGGGCGCTGAAGCTTTCTTT
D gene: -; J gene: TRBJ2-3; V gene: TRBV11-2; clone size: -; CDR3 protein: CASSSSPADTQYF; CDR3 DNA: TGTGCCAGCAGTTCCTCTCCAGCAGATACGCAGTATTTT